This TCR beta chain was retrieved from a study of long-term antiretroviral therapy in people with HIV. The libraries were made with immunoSEQ v3.0 at survey level. Sequencing used immunoSEQ multiplex PCR; TCRdb keeps in-frame clones, though not all of them. The sample carries over 30,000 clones, approximately 75% recorded once. The clonotype was recovered from a man aged 50 to 60 with HIV. The sequencing used unsorted PBMCs, collected 3 years after starting antiretroviral therapy.

CDR3 DNA sequence: TGTGCCAGCCTACGTCTCGGAGCCTACGAGCAGTACTTC. This codes for CASLRLGAYEQYF. The chain combines TRBV6-6 with TRBJ2-7; no reliable D call. This CDR3 has 13 amino acids. Germline CDR1 and CDR2: MNHNY and SVGAGI (reference sequence). V was trimmed by 8 bases and J by 2 bases, leaving 13 bases between them.